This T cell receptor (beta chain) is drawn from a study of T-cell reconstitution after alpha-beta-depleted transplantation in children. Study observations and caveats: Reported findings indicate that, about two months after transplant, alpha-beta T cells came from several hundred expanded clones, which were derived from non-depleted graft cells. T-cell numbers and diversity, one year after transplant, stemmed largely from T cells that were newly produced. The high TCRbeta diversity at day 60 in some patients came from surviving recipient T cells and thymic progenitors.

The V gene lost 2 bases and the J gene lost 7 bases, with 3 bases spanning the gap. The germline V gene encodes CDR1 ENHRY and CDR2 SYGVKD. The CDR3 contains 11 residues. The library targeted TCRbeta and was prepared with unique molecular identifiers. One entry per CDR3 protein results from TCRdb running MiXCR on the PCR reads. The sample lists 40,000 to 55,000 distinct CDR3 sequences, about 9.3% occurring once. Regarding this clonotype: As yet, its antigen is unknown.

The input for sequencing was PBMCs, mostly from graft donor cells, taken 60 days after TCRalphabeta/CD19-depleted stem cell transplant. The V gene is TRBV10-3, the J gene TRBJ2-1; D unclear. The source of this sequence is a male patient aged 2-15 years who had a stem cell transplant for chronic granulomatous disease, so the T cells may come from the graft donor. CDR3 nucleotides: TGTGCCATCAGTGAGGGTAATGAGCAGTTCTTC. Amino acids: CAISEGNEQFF.